The source of this T cell receptor beta chain is a study of cytomegalovirus exposure and HLA in healthy donors. General study results and limits: Altogether, about 160 TCR beta chains were recorded as cytomegalovirus-associated.

Details on this clone: Antigen specificity is unknown.

The CDR3 loop spans 17 amino acids. Trimming took 4 bases from V and 4 from J, leaving 21 bases between them. Germline V gives CDR1 SGHRS, CDR2 YFSETQ. Primers: 60 Vbeta forward and 13 Jbeta reverse. Generated by immunoSEQ multiplex PCR, the TCRdb table keeps only in-frame clones and is missing some. The table shows roughly 70,000 clones, with 75% occurring only once. The sequence derives from a man aged 65-85 years in good health and CMV-seronegative. The chain employs TRBV5-1 and TRBJ1-3; D perhaps matches TRBD1 (6 bases). Sequences were obtained from PBMCs. This chain's CDR3 is CASSQNELTGTGNTIYF. The DNA of the CDR3 is TGCGCCAGCAGCCAAAATGAATTAACAGGGACGGGAAACACCATATATTTT.